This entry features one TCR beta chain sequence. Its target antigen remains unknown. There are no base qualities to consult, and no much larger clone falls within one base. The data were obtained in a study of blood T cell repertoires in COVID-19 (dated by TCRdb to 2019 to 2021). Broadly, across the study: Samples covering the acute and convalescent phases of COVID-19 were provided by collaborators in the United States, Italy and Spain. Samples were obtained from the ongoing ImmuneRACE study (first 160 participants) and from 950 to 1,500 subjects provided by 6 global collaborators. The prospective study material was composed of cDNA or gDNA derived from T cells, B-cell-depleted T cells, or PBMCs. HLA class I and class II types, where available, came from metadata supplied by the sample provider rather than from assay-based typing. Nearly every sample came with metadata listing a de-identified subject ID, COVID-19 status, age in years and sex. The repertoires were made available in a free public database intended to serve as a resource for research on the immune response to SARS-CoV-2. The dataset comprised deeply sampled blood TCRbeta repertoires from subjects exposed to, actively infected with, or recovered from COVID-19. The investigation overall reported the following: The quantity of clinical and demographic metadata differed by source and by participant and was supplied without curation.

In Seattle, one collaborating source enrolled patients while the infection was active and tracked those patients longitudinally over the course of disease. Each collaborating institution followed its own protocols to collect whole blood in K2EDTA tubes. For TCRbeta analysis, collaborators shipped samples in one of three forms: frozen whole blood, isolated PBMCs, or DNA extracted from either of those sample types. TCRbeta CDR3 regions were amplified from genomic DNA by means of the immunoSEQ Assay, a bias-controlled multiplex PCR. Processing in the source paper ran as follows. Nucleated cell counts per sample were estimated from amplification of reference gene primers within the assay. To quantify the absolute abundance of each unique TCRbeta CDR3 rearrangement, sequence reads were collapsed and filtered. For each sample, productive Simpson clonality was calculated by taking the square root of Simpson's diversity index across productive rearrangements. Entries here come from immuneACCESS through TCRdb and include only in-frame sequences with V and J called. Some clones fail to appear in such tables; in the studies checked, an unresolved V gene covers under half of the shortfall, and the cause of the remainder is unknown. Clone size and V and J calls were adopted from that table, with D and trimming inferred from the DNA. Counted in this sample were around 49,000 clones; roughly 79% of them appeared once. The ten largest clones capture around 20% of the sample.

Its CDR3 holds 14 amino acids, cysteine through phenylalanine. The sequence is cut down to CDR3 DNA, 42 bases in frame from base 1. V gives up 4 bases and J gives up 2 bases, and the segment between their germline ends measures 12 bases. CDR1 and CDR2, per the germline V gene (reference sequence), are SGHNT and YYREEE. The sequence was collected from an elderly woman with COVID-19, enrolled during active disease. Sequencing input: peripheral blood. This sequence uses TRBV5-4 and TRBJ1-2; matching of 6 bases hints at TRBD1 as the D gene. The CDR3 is CASSTGGANYGYTF. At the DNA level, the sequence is TGTGCCAGCAGCACGGGGGGGGCAAACTATGGCTACACCTTC.